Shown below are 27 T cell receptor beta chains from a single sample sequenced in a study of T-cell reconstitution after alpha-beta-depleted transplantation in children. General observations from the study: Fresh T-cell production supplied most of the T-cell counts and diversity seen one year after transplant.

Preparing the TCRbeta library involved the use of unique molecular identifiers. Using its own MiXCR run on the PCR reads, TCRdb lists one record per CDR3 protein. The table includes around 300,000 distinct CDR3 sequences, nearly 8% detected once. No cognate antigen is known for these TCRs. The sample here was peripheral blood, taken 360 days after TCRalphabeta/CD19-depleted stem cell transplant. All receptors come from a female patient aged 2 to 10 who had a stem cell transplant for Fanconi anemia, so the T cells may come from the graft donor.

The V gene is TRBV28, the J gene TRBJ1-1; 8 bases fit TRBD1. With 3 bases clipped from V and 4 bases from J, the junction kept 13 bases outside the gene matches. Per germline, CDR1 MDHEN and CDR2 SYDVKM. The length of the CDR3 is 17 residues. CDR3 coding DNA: TGTGCCAGCAGTTTTCCGGCCCATCGAACAGGGGGCACTGAAGCTTTCTTT. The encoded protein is CASSFPAHRTGGTEAFF. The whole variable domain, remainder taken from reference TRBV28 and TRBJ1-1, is DVKVTQSSRYLVKRTGEKVFLECVQDMDHENMFWYRQDPGLGLRLIYFSYDVKMKEKGDIPEGYSVSREKKERFSLILESASTNQTSMYLCASSFPAHRTGGTEAFFGQGTRLTVV.

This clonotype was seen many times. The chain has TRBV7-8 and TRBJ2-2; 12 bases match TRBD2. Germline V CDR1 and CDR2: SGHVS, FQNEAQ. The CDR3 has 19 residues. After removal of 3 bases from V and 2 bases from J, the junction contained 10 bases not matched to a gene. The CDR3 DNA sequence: TGTGCCAGCAGCTTTCGACTAGCGGGAGCCCAATATAACACCGGGGAGCTGTTTTTT. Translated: CASSFRLAGAQYNTGELFF.

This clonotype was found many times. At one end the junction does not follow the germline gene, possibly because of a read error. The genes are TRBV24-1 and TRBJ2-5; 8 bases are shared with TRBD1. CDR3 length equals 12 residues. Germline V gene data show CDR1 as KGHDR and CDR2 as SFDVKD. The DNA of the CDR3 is TGTGCCACCAGCGATTGGGACAGGAGCCTATACTTC. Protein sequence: CATSDWDRSLYF.

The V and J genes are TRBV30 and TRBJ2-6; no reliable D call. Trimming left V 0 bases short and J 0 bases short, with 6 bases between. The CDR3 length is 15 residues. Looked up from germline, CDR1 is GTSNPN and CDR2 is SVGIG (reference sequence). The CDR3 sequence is CAWSVLVSGANVLTF. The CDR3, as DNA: TGTGCCTGGAGTGTATTGGTCTCTGGGGCCAACGTCCTGACTTTC.

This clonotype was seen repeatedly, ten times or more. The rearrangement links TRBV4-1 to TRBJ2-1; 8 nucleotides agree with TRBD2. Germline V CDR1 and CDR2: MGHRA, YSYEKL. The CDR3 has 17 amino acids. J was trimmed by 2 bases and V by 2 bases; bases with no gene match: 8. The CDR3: CASSQKAPGGPYNEQFF. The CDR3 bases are TGCGCCAGCAGCCAAAAGGCCCCGGGGGGGCCCTACAATGAGCAGTTCTTC.

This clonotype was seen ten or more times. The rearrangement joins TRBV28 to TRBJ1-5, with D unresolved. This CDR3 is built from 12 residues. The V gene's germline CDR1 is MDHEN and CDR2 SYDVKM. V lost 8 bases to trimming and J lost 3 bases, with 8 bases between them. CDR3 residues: CASRDVNQPQHF. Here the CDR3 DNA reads TGTGCCAGCCGGGATGTCAATCAGCCCCAGCATTTT.

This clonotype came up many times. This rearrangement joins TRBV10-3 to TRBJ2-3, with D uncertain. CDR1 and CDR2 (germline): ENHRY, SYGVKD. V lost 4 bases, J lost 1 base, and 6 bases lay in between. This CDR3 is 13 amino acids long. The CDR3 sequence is CAISGQGTDTQYF. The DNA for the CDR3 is TGTGCCATCAGTGGCCAGGGCACAGATACGCAGTATTTT.

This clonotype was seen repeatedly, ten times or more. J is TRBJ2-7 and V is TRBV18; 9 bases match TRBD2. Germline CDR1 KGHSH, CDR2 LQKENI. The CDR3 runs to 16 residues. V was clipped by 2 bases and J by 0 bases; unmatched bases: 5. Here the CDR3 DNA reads TGTGCCAGCTCACCATATGCTAGCGGGGCCTCCTACGAGCAGTACTTC. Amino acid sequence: CASSPYASGASYEQYF.

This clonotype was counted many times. The CDR3 sequence is CASSSGFFSGNTIYF. CDR3 in DNA: TGTGCCAGCAGTTCGGGATTTTTCTCTGGAAACACCATATATTTT. The chain combines TRBV27 with TRBJ1-3; no definite D call. CDR1 and CDR2 (germline): MNHEY, SMNVEV (reference sequence). Deletions cut 4 bases from V and 0 bases from J, with 10 bases between. The CDR3 is made up of 15 amino acids.

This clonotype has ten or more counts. The CDR3 DNA reads as TGCGCCAGCAGCTTGCTCGGGGCGCTAGAAACGGCTGAAGCTTTCTTT. This codes for CASSLLGALETAEAFF. The chain links TRBV5-1 to TRBJ1-1, with D perhaps matching TRBD1 (5 bases). Trimming stripped 1 base from V and 6 bases from J, with 19 bases between. There are 16 residues in the CDR3. The germline CDR1 and CDR2 sequences are SGHRS and YFSETQ.

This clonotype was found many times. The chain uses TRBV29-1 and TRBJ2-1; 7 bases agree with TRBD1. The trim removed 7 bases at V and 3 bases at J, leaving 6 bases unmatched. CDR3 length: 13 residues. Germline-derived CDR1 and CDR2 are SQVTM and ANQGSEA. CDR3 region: CSASTGVYNEQFF. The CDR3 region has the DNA TGCAGCGCCTCTACAGGGGTCTACAATGAGCAGTTCTTC.

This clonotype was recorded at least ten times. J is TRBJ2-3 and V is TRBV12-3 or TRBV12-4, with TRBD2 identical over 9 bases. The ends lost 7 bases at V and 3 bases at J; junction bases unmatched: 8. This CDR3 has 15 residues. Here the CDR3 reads CASTRPGLATDTQYF. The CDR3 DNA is TGTGCCAGCACCCGACCGGGACTAGCAACAGATACGCAGTATTTT.

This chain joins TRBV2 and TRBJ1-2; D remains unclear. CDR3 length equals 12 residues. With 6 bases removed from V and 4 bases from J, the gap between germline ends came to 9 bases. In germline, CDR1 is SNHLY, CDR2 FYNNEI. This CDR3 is CASRATPYGYTF. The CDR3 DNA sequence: TGTGCCAGCAGGGCAACCCCCTATGGCTACACCTTC.

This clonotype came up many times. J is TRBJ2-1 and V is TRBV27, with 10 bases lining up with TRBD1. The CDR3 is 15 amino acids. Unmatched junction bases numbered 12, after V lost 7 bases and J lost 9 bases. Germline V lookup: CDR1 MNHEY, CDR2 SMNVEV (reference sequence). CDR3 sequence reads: CASTIRDRGKGEQFF. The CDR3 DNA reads TGTGCCAGCACCATCCGGGACAGGGGTAAGGGTGAGCAGTTCTTC.

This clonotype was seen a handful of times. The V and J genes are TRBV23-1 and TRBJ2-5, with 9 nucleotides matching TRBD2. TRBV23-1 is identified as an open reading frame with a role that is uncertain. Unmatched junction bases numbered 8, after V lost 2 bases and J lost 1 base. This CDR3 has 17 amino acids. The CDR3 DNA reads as TGCGCCAGCAGTCAAGACGGGCTAGCGGGGCTCCAAGAGACCCAGTACTTC. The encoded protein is CASSQDGLAGLQETQYF.

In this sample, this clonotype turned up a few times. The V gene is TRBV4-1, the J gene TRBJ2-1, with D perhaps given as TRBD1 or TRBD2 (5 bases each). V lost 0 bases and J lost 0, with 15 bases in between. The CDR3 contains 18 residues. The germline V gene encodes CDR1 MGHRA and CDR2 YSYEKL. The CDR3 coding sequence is TGCGCCAGCAGCCAAGAGCCGGGGACGGCTAGCTCCTACAATGAGCAGTTCTTC. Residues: CASSQEPGTASSYNEQFF.

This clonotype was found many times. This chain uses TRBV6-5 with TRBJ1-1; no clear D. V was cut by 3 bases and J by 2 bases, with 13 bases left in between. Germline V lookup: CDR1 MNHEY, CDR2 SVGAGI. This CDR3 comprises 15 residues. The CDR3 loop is CASSYGLAGNTEAFF. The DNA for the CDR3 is TGTGCCAGCAGTTATGGTTTGGCAGGCAACACTGAAGCTTTCTTT.

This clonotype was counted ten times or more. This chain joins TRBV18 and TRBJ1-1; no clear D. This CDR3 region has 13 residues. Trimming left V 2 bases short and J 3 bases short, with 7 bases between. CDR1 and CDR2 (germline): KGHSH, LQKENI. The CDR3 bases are TGTGCCAGCTCACCATCTTCCGACACTGAAGCTTTCTTT. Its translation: CASSPSSDTEAFF.

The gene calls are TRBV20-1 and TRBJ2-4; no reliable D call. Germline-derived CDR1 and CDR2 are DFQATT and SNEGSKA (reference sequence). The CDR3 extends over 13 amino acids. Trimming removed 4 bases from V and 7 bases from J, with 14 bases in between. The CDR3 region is CSATPTEPNIQYF. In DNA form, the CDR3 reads TGCAGTGCTACTCCGACGGAGCCCAACATTCAGTACTTC.

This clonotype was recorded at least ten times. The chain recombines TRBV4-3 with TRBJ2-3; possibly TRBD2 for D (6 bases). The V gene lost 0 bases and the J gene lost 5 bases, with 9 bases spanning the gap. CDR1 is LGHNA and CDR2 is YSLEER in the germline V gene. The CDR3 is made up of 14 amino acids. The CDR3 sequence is CASSQDRRGDTQYF. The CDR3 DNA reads TGCGCCAGCAGCCAAGACCGGCGGGGAGATACGCAGTATTTT.

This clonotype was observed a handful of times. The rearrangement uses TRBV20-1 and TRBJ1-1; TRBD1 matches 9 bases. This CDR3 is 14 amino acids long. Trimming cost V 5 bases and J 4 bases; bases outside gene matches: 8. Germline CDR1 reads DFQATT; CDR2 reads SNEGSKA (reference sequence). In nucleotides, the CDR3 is TGCAGTGCTCCATCCGGACAGGGGTTCACTGAAGCTTTCTTT. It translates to CSAPSGQGFTEAFF.

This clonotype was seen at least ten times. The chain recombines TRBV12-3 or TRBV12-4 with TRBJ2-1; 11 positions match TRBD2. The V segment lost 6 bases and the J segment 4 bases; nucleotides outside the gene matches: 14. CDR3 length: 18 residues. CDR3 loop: CASRKRGLAATPYNEQFF. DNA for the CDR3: TGTGCCAGCAGGAAACGGGGACTAGCGGCGACTCCATACAATGAGCAGTTCTTC.

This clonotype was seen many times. CDR3 loop: CASSYDGSMSSYEQYV. CDR3 nucleotide sequence: TGTGCCAGCAGTTACGACGGATCAATGAGCTCCTACGAGCAGTACGTC. The chain carries TRBV6-2 or TRBV6-3 and TRBJ2-7, with D unresolved. Trimming pared 2 bases from V and 0 bases from J, leaving 14 bases between. Germline loops: CDR1 MNHEY, CDR2 SVGEGT. The CDR3 consists of 16 residues.

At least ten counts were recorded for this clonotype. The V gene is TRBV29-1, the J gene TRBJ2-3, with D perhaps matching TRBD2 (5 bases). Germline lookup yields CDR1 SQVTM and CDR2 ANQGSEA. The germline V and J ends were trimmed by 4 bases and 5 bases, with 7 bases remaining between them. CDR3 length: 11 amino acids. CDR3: CSVGAGDTQYF. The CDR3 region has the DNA TGCAGCGTTGGGGCGGGAGATACGCAGTATTTT.

CDR3 sequence (DNA): TGCAGTGCTAGAGAGTGGGGGACTTTCGAAGATACGCAGTATTTT. This codes for CSAREWGTFEDTQYF. This chain joins TRBV20-1 and TRBJ2-3; weak D call: TRBD2 (6 bases). CDR1 and CDR2 (germline): DFQATT, SNEGSKA (reference sequence). The CDR3 consists of 15 residues. V lost 0 bases to trimming and J lost 5 bases, with 15 bases between them.

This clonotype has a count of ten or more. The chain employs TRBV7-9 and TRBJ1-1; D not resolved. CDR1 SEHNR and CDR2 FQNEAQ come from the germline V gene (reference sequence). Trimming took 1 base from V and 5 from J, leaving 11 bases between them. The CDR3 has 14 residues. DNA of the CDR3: TGTGCCAGCAGCTTAGTGGTCGGGGTAACTGAAGCTTTCTTT. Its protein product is CASSLVVGVTEAFF. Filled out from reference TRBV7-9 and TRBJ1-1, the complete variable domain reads DTGVSQNPRHKITKRGQNVTFRCDPISEHNRLYWYRQTLGQGPEFLTYFQNEAQLEKSRLLSDRFSAERPKGSFSTLEIQRTEQGDSAMYLCASSLVVGVTEAFFGQGTRLTVV.

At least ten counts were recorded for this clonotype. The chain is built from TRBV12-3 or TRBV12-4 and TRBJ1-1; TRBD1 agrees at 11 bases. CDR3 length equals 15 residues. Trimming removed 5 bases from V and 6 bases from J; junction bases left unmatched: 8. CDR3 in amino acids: CASSPAGTGGAEAFF. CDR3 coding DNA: TGTGCCAGCAGTCCAGCCGGGACAGGGGGTGCTGAAGCTTTCTTT.